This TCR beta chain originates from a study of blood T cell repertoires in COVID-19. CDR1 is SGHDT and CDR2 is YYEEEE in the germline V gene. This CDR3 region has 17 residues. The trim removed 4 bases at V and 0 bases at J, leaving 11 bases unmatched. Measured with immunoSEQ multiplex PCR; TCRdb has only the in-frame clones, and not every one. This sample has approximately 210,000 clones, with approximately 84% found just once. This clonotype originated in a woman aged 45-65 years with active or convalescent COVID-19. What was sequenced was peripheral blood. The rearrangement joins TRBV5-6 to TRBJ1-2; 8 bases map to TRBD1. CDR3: CASSRGQGTRANYGYTF. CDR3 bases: TGTGCCAGCAGCCGCGGACAGGGTACTCGAGCTAACTATGGCTACACCTTC.